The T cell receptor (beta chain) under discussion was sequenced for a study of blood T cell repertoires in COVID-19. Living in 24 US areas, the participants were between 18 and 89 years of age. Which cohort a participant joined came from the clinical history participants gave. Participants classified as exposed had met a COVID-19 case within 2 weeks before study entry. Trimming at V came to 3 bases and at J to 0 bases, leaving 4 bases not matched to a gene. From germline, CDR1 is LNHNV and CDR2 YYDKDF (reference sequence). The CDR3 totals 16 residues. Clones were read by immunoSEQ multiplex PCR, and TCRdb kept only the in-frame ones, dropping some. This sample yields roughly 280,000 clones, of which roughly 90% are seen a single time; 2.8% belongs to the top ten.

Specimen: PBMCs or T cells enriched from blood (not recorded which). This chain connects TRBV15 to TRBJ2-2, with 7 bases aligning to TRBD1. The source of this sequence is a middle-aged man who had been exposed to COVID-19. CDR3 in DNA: TGTGCCACCAGCAGGAGGGGGACAGCGAACACCGGGGAGCTGTTTTTT. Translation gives CATSRRGTANTGELFF.